The 10 T cell receptor beta chains below come from one sample, sequenced in a study of blood T cell repertoires in COVID-19. The table came from immunoSEQ multiplex PCR; TCRdb's copy has only in-frame clones and leaves some out. The sample has 150,000 or so clones, 90% to 95% seen once. The sequenced sample consisted of peripheral blood. The receptor source for this set is a woman in her forties or fifties with acute or convalescent COVID-19.

This chain joins TRBV28 and TRBJ2-7; a possible D gene is TRBD1 (5 bases). Germline V CDR1 and CDR2: MDHEN, SYDVKM. This CDR3 region has 14 residues. Trimming took off 5 bases at V and 1 base at J, with 12 bases between the two ends. CDR3 region: CASSPGSVSYEQYF. The CDR3 DNA sequence: TGTGCCAGCAGTCCAGGGTCCGTGTCCTACGAGCAGTACTTC.

The genes are TRBV6-5 and TRBJ1-1; the match to TRBD1 covers 8 bases. The CDR3 length is 14 residues. Germline V CDR1 and CDR2: MNHEY, SVGAGI. Trimming removed 10 bases from V and 5 bases from J; junction bases left unmatched: 12. CDR3 protein: CATLSTGEGTEAFF. DNA for the CDR3: TGTGCCACCCTCTCGACAGGGGAGGGGACTGAAGCTTTCTTT.

The chain joins TRBV10-3 to TRBJ2-1; 12 positions match TRBD2. Germline CDR1 reads ENHRY; CDR2 reads SYGVKD. The CDR3 has 15 amino acids. With 10 bases clipped from V and 8 bases from J, the junction kept 12 bases outside the gene matches. The CDR3 reads CATNPTSGSSDEQFF. In nucleotides, the CDR3 is TGTGCCACCAATCCGACTAGCGGGAGTTCTGATGAGCAGTTCTTC.

This rearrangement joins TRBV6-1 to TRBJ1-2; D is possibly TRBD1 (5 bases). CDR1 and CDR2 (germline): MNHNS, SASEGT. V was trimmed by 2 bases and J by 6 bases, leaving 19 bases between them. CDR3 length: 16 residues. CDR3 in amino acids: CASSESMGLGSDGYTF. As DNA, the CDR3 is TGTGCCAGCAGTGAATCAATGGGACTGGGGTCCGATGGCTACACCTTC.

This rearrangement joins TRBV6-5 to TRBJ2-1; D is perhaps TRBD2 (6 bases). CDR3 length: 13 residues. CDR1 is MNHEY and CDR2 is SVGAGI in the germline V gene. Trimming cost V 6 bases and J 4 bases, with 10 bases left between them. The CDR3 loop is CASRKEGYNEQFF. The CDR3 DNA is TGTGCCAGCAGGAAGGAGGGTTACAATGAGCAGTTCTTC.

The chain has TRBV5-1 and TRBJ2-6; TRBD1 matches at 7 bases. The CDR3 consists of 20 residues. The trim removed 0 bases at V and 0 bases at J, leaving 12 bases unmatched. From germline, CDR1 is SGHRS and CDR2 YFSETQ. Here the CDR3 reads CASSLAGTALPPSGANVLTF. CDR3 nucleotide sequence: TGCGCCAGCAGCTTGGCCGGGACAGCCCTCCCACCCTCTGGGGCCAACGTCCTGACTTTC.

This chain links TRBV6-2 or TRBV6-3 with TRBJ2-1, with 7 bases fitting TRBD2. CDR3 length: 15 amino acids. V shed 2 bases and J 9 bases; nucleotides not matched to a gene: 10. Germline CDR1 and CDR2: MNHEY and SVGEGT. CDR3: CASSYRTREVSEQFF. The CDR3, as DNA: TGTGCCAGCAGTTACCGGACTAGGGAAGTTAGTGAGCAGTTCTTC.

The V and J genes are TRBV5-8 and TRBJ2-7; D is uncertain. From germline, CDR1 is SGHTS and CDR2 YDEGEE. This CDR3 comprises 14 residues. V was clipped by 0 bases and J by 2 bases, with 9 bases between them. CDR3 sequence reads: CASSLGGKTYEQYF. Here the CDR3 DNA reads TGTGCCAGCAGCTTGGGTGGCAAGACCTACGAGCAGTACTTC.

The rearrangement links TRBV24-1 to TRBJ2-2; possibly TRBD2 for D (6 bases). Trimming stripped 4 bases from V and 9 bases from J, with 11 bases between. The CDR3 totals 13 residues. Per the germline V gene, CDR1 is KGHDR and CDR2 is SFDVKD. The CDR3 is CATSDRGSRELFF. CDR3 DNA sequence: TGTGCCACCAGTGACCGGGGGTCTCGGGAGCTGTTTTTT.

The gene calls are TRBV7-2 and TRBJ2-7, with 8 bases fitting TRBD1. After removal of 6 bases from V and 7 bases from J, the junction contained 14 bases not matched to a gene. Looked up from germline, CDR1 is SGHTA and CDR2 is FQGNSA. This CDR3 region has 15 residues. CDR3 in amino acids: CASRIVGTGGGEQYF. CDR3 sequence (DNA): TGTGCCAGCAGGATCGTAGGGACAGGTGGCGGGGAGCAGTACTTC.